What follows are 22 T cell receptor beta chains derived from one specimen sequenced in a study of tumor-infiltrating lymphocytes in primary liver carcinoma. Germline DNA was also extracted, with blood RNA taken from unsorted whole blood. Starting from 500 ng of total RNA, TCR beta cDNA was produced with a primer in the constant region. Libraries of TCR beta came from three nested multiplex PCR rounds with slightly modified ARM-PCR. TRBV1-TRBV30 forward primers paired with a C-beta reverse primer drove the first two PCR rounds, about 11 cycles each. A single record per CDR3 protein comes from TCRdb applying MiXCR to the multiplex PCR reads. The sample shows about 320,000 distinct CDR3 sequences, approximately 60% of them seen only once. Sequencing was done on a sample of peripheral blood. These receptors were collected from a man in his forties with primary liver carcinoma and hepatitis B virus infection.

Turning to this clonotype: Compared with germline, one end of the junction differs, possibly owing to a read error. The gene calls are TRBV11-2 and TRBJ2-7, with D unresolved. This CDR3 is built from 13 residues. Germline CDR1 is SGHAT and CDR2 is FQNNGV. CDR3 sequence (DNA): TGTGCCTGCAGCCGGGTTGAACGCTACGAGCAGTACTTC. Translating gives CACSRVERYEQYF.

The rearrangement links TRBV5-5 to TRBJ1-5; no definite D call. Germline V gives CDR1 SGHKS, CDR2 YYEKEE (reference sequence). Trimming pared 2 bases from V and 0 bases from J, leaving 9 bases between. The CDR3 is 15 residues long. CDR3 coding DNA: TGTGCCAGCAGCTTAGATACTTATAGCAATCAGCCCCAGCATTTT. It codes for CASSLDTYSNQPQHF.

This clonotype was found many times. The chain links TRBV29-1 to TRBJ2-7; D is ambiguous. Trimming pared 4 bases from V and 2 bases from J, leaving 9 bases between. The CDR3 has 12 amino acids. CDR1 is SQVTM and CDR2 is ANQGSEA in the germline V gene. In nucleotides, the CDR3 is TGCAGCGTTGCACTGCAGGCCTACGAGCAGTACTTC. This sequence encodes CSVALQAYEQYF.

In its sample, this clonotype was seen many times. The chain employs TRBV11-3 and TRBJ2-2; TRBD2 agrees at 9 bases. This CDR3 spans 15 amino acids. J was trimmed by 7 bases and V by 5 bases; bases with no gene match: 8. CDR1 and CDR2 from the germline V gene are SGHNT and YENEEA. Written as DNA, the CDR3 is TGTGCCAGCAGCCCCGGCGGGAGGGTCGGCGGGGAGCTGTTTTTT. Translated: CASSPGGRVGGELFF.

Note on this clonotype: A much larger clone sits a single nucleotide away, making a read error possible. V is TRBV6-5 and J is TRBJ1-6; no clear D gene. Germline V gene data show CDR1 as MNHEY and CDR2 as SVGAGI. The CDR3 is made up of 15 amino acids. The V end was cut by 7 bases, the J end by 14 bases, with 24 bases between. The CDR3 DNA is TGTGCCAGCACCTCCGAGGGCAGTATTTTATCATCCCTCCACTTT. It specifies CASTSEGSILSSLHF.

Comment on this clonotype: A much larger clone differs by one base, so this may be a read error. The conserved final phenylalanine or tryptophan is absent from the CDR3, which likely points to a read error. This sequence joins TRBV6-5 and TRBJ1-6; the match to TRBD1 covers 7 bases. J gave up 8 bases and V 2 bases, and 6 bases lay outside the gene matches. Germline V gene lookup returns CDR1 MNHEY and CDR2 SVGAGI. The CDR3 has 15 amino acids. The DNA of the CDR3 is TGTGCCAGCAGTTACGAGGGGGCTAGTGATTCACCCCTCCACCTT. Residues: CASSYEGASDSPLHL.

For this clonotype: A single base separates this from a much larger clone, so it may be a read error. A read error is likely, as this CDR3 ends without the conserved phenylalanine or tryptophan. The genes are TRBV28 and TRBJ2-5; a possible D gene is TRBD2 (7 bases). Germline V lookup: CDR1 MDHEN, CDR2 SYDVKM. The V end was cut by 10 bases, the J end by 5 bases, with 17 bases between. The CDR3 is 13 amino acids. In DNA, the CDR3 is TGTGCCATCGAGGGGGGGACCCGGGAGACCCAGTACCTC. As protein: CAIEGGTRETQYL.

This clonotype was seen once. The V gene is TRBV20-1, the J gene TRBJ2-1; 13 bases agree with TRBD2. J was trimmed by 5 bases and V by 3 bases; bases with no gene match: 4. This CDR3 spans 15 amino acids. Germline values: CDR1 DFQATT, CDR2 SNEGSKA (reference sequence). CDR3 loop: CSARGLAGPDNEQFF. The CDR3 nucleotides read TGCAGTGCTAGGGGACTAGCGGGGCCTGACAATGAGCAGTTCTTC.

V and J are TRBV5-6 and TRBJ1-5, with 12 bases lining up with TRBD1. In germline, CDR1 is SGHDT, CDR2 YYEEEE. The CDR3 is made up of 18 amino acids. J was trimmed by 1 base and V by 2 bases; bases with no gene match: 7. In DNA form, the CDR3 reads TGTGCCAGCAGCTTCCGGGACAGGGGGCGCATCAGCAATCAGCCCCAGCATTTT. It translates to CASSFRDRGRISNQPQHF.

Turning to this clonotype: A much larger clone lies one base from this, so it may be a read error. A read error is likely, as this CDR3 ends without the conserved phenylalanine or tryptophan. The chain is built from TRBV6-5 and TRBJ2-5; D not resolved. Trimming cost V 4 bases and J 3 bases, with 15 bases left between them. This CDR3 is 15 amino acids long. The V gene's germline CDR1 is MNHEY and CDR2 SVGAGI. The CDR3, as DNA: TGTGCCAGCAGTTTGGAGAGGTCTGCAGAAGAGACCCAGTACATC. Amino acids: CASSLERSAEETQYI.

About this clonotype itself: A much larger clone sits a single nucleotide away, making a read error possible. The chain recombines TRBV6-5 with TRBJ2-7; either TRBD1 or TRBD2 may fit D (5 bases each). The CDR3 is 13 amino acids. V was trimmed by 5 bases and J by 5 bases, leaving 13 bases between them. In germline, CDR1 is MNHEY, CDR2 SVGAGI. The CDR3 sequence: CASSPGRGHEQYF. The CDR3 nucleotides are TGTGCCAGCAGTCCCGGACGGGGCCACGAGCAGTACTTC.

About this clonotype itself: This could be a read error, since a much larger clone is one nucleotide away. CDR3 nucleotides: TGCGCCAGCAGCCAAGAGCCGCAGCACAATGAGCAGTTCTTC. Encoded protein: CASSQEPQHNEQFF. The gene calls are TRBV4-3 and TRBJ2-1; D gene unclear. The CDR3 sequence is 14 residues long. V shed 0 bases and J shed 5 bases, with 8 bases lying between them. Germline assignment: CDR1 LGHNA and CDR2 YSLEER.

Remarks on this clonotype: A read error may account for a junction end that differs from germline. The rearrangement joins TRBV5-5 to TRBJ2-5; maybe TRBD1 (5 bases). CDR1 and CDR2 (germline): SGHKS, YYEKEE (reference sequence). The CDR3 covers 15 residues. The CDR3, as DNA: TGTGTCAGCAGCGCGGCAGGGCAGACCCAAGAGACCCAATACTTC. It specifies CVSSAAGQTQETQYF.

With regard to this clonotype: It may be a read error: a sequence one base away is much more abundant. Lacking the conserved final phenylalanine or tryptophan, this CDR3 likely reflects a read error. The CDR3 bases are TGTGCCAGCAGCCTGTGGGGTGGGGGCGATTCACCCCTCCACTCT. It yields the protein CASSLWGGGDSPLHS. The rearrangement joins TRBV5-5 to TRBJ1-6; tentative D call: TRBD1 (6 bases). Germline lookup yields CDR1 SGHKS and CDR2 YYEKEE (reference sequence). Trimming pared 4 bases from V and 8 bases from J, leaving 16 bases between. The CDR3 consists of 15 residues.

A word on this clonotype: A read error is possible here, since a much larger clone lies one base away. The chain carries TRBV4-1 and TRBJ2-1; TRBD2 matches 7 bases. The CDR3 runs to 17 residues. Germline V gene data show CDR1 as MGHRA and CDR2 as YSYEKL. The V and J ends lost 6 bases and 7 bases, in that order; junction bases with no gene match: 18. In DNA, the CDR3 is TGCGCCAGCAGTCCACTAATCGGACTAGTGGGAGATAATGAGCAGTTCTTC. Its translation is CASSPLIGLVGDNEQFF.

As concerns this clonotype: A much larger clone sits a single nucleotide away, making a read error possible. The chain links TRBV4-3 to TRBJ2-5; TRBD2 aligns across 8 bases. CDR3 length: 16 residues. From germline, CDR1 is LGHNA and CDR2 YSLEER. Trimming cost V 0 bases and J 4 bases; bases outside gene matches: 7. The CDR3 DNA reads TGCGCCAGCAGCCAAGATCGCGGGGGGACGATAGAGACCCAGTACTTC. Amino acid sequence: CASSQDRGGTIETQYF.

Note on this clonotype: The junction does not match germline at one end; this may be a read error. J is TRBJ2-1 and V is TRBV11-1; D is unresolved. The CDR3 contains 13 residues. CDR1 SGHAT and CDR2 FQDESV come from the germline V gene (reference sequence). This chain's CDR3 is CACSPPYYNEQFF. CDR3 DNA sequence: TGTGCCTGCAGTCCACCGTACTATAATGAGCAGTTCTTC.

Comment on this clonotype: An end of the junction differs from the germline gene, which may be a read error. The chain couples TRBV4-3 to TRBJ2-3, with D perhaps being TRBD1 or TRBD2 (5 bases each). Germline V gene sequence: CDR1 LGHNA, CDR2 YSLEER. The length of the CDR3 is 15 residues. CDR3 sequence reads: CASSQGDQGPDTQYF. The CDR3 bases are TGCGCCAGCAGCCAAGGGGATCAGGGACCAGACACGCAGTATTTT.

This clonotype turned up a few times. This chain connects TRBV5-6 to TRBJ1-2, with TRBD1 matching over 8 bases. This CDR3 has 12 residues. CDR1 is SGHDT, CDR2 YYEEEE, per germline. Losses at the gene ends were 1 base for V and 9 bases for J; bases not matched to a gene: 2. The CDR3 DNA reads as TGTGCCAGCAGCTTGACAGGGGGAAGCTACACCTTC. Residues: CASSLTGGSYTF.

This chain joins TRBV28 and TRBJ2-3; D is uncertain. V shed 2 bases and J shed 0 bases, with 12 bases lying between them. This CDR3 has 16 residues. The germline CDR1 and CDR2 sequences are MDHEN and SYDVKM. CDR3 nucleotides: TGTGCCAGCAGTTTAGGCAGTCTAACTAGCACAGATACGCAGTATTTT. Protein product: CASSLGSLTSTDTQYF.

As concerns this clonotype: A single base separates this from a much larger clone, so it may be a read error. The rearrangement joins TRBV6-2 or TRBV6-3 to TRBJ2-1, with D perhaps assigned TRBD1 or TRBD2 (5 bases each). The germline gives CDR1 MNHEY, CDR2 SVGEGT. The CDR3 runs to 15 residues. The CDR3 loop is CGSSYSLLGVGEQFF. The CDR3 nucleotides are TGTGGCAGCAGTTATTCTTTGCTGGGGGTGGGAGAGCAGTTCTTC.

This clonotype was counted between two and nine times. Relative to the germline gene, one junction end is altered; a read error may explain this. The gene calls are TRBV12-3 or TRBV12-4 and TRBJ2-3; the match to TRBD2 covers 7 bases. The CDR3 has 14 residues. The CDR3, as DNA: TGTGTCAGCAGTTTAGGACTAGTCTCAGATACGCAGTATTTT. Its translation is CVSSLGLVSDTQYF.